This TCR beta chain is drawn from a study of blood T cells in healthy people across ages. About the study: Template switching caught about one barcoded beta molecule for each two T cells. Study conclusions and caveats: Donor CMV status, an unknown factor, possibly confounded changes in expanded clonotypes. Long-lived donors exceeded aged donors in naive CD4+ cells and diversity. PBMCs were not sorted, which prevented a conclusive comparison of naive versus antigen-experienced cells.

A note on this clonotype: Its target is unknown.

The second PCR ran about 6 to 12 cycles with a sample-barcoded 5' primer and J-beta primers. TCRdb re-derived calls from the 5' RACE reads in MiXCR, one entry per CDR3 protein. The sample contains hundreds of thousands of distinct CDR3 sequences, 40% to 60% of which appear only once. The germline V gene encodes CDR1 LNHDA and CDR2 SQIVND (reference sequence). Trimming took 5 bases from V and 5 from J; bases not matched to a gene: 2. The CDR3 is 13 residues long. Sequencing was carried out using blood. The chain has TRBV19 and TRBJ1-5; 8 positions agree with TRBD1. The clonotype was recovered from a man aged 30-40 years in good health. The CDR3 DNA reads as TGTGCCAGTAGTGGACAGGGCTATCAGCCCCAGCATTTT. Translating it yields CASSGQGYQPQHF. The complete variable domain, with remaining parts taken from reference TRBV19 and TRBJ1-5, reads DGGITQSPKYLFRKEGQNVTLSCEQNLNHDAMYWYRQDPGQGLRLIYYSQIVNDFQKGDIAEGYSVSREKKESFPLTVTSAQKNPTAFYLCASSGQGYQPQHFGDGTRLSIL.